A selection of T cell receptor beta chains follows, all from one sample in a study of T cells in Graves' hyperthyroidism and ophthalmopathy. TCRdb reprocessed the multiplex PCR reads via MiXCR and lists one record per CDR3 protein. The table includes around 660,000 distinct CDR3 sequences, less than 45% detected once. Sequencing was done on a sample of peripheral blood or thyroid tissue (not recorded which). Receptors originate from an adult man with Graves' disease, either hyperthyroidism or ophthalmopathy (not recorded which). Both conserved end residues are part of each CDR3. The D gene is left open where the match is weak. Clone size is not always given. Where it is, it says once, few, many or a class for expanded clones.

D gene: .
CDR3 length: 12
V gene: TRBV10-3
J gene: TRBJ1-1
clone size: .
CDR3 DNA: TGTGCCTCCGGGGGGGGCGTCACTGAAGCTTTCTTT
CDR3 protein: CASGGGVTEAFF

D gene: .
CDR3 length: 11
V gene: TRBV29-1
J gene: TRBJ2-3
clone size: .
CDR3 DNA: TGCAGCCAACGCGACGGGGATACGCAGTATTTT
CDR3 protein: CSQRDGDTQYF

D gene: TRBD1
CDR3 length: 20
V gene: TRBV10-2
J gene: TRBJ1-2
clone size: .
CDR3 DNA: TGCGCCAGCAGTGACAAACGACCCGGGACAGGGGTTGGGTCGGACTATGGCTACACCTTC
CDR3 protein: CASSDKRPGTGVGSDYGYTF

D gene: TRBD1
CDR3 length: 17
V gene: TRBV6-5
J gene: TRBJ2-7
clone size: .
CDR3 DNA: TGTGCCAGCAGTTCCGCCCGCCCGGACAGGGCGGCCCACGAGCAGTACTTC
CDR3 protein: CASSSARPDRAAHEQYF

D gene: .
CDR3 length: 12
V gene: TRBV29-1
J gene: TRBJ1-1
clone size: many
CDR3 DNA: TGCAGCGTTGTATCCAGGGGAGGTGAAGCTTTCTTT
CDR3 protein: CSVVSRGGEAFF

D gene: .
CDR3 length: 12
V gene: TRBV5-5
J gene: TRBJ2-7
clone size: .
CDR3 DNA: TGTGCCAGCAGCTCGGAGCCCTACGAGCAGTACTTC
CDR3 protein: CASSSEPYEQYF

D gene: .
CDR3 length: 12
V gene: TRBV20-1
J gene: TRBJ2-5
clone size: .
CDR3 DNA: TGCAGTGCTAGAGTCGGGATGGAGACCCAGTACTTC
CDR3 protein: CSARVGMETQYF

D gene: TRBD1
CDR3 length: 20
V gene: TRBV7-2
J gene: TRBJ1-6
clone size: .
CDR3 DNA: TGTGCCAGCAGCATATACAGGGGCCAACAATGGAGCTCCTATAATTCACCCCTCCACTTT
CDR3 protein: CASSIYRGQQWSSYNSPLHF

D gene: TRBD1
CDR3 length: 14
V gene: TRBV2
J gene: TRBJ2-7
clone size: .
CDR3 DNA: TGTGCCAGCGTTATGGACAGGGGGGACTACGAGCAGTACTTC
CDR3 protein: CASVMDRGDYEQYF

D gene: .
CDR3 length: 14
V gene: TRBV14
J gene: TRBJ1-2
clone size: few
CDR3 DNA: TGTGCCAGCAGCCAGGCAGTCAACGACTATGGCTACACCTTC
CDR3 protein: CASSQAVNDYGYTF

D gene: .
CDR3 length: 13
V gene: TRBV2
J gene: TRBJ1-4
clone size: .
CDR3 DNA: TGTGCTAGTCTCAGGGGAAATCGTGAAAAACTGTTTTTT
CDR3 protein: CASLRGNREKLFF

D gene: .
CDR3 length: 12
V gene: TRBV2
J gene: TRBJ2-5
clone size: .
CDR3 DNA: TGTGCCAGCAGGGAACAGTCAGGGACCCAGTACTTC
CDR3 protein: CASREQSGTQYF

D gene: TRBD1
CDR3 length: 13
V gene: TRBV2
J gene: TRBJ1-1
clone size: many
CDR3 DNA: TGTGCCAGCAGGACAGGGGGGAACACTGAAGCTTTCTTT
CDR3 protein: CASRTGGNTEAFF

D gene: .
CDR3 length: 12
V gene: TRBV29-1
J gene: TRBJ1-5
clone size: many
CDR3 DNA: TGCAGCGTTGGGCAGCACAATCAGCCCCAGCATTTT
CDR3 protein: CSVGQHNQPQHF

D gene: .
CDR3 length: 12
V gene: TRBV20-1
J gene: TRBJ1-2
clone size: once
CDR3 DNA: TGCAGTGCTAGTGTGCAGGGGTATGGCTACACCTTC
CDR3 protein: CSASVQGYGYTF

D gene: .
CDR3 length: 18
V gene: TRBV19
J gene: TRBJ1-5
clone size: .
CDR3 DNA: TGTGCCAGTAGCAAGATCCAAGACGCTTCCCGTAGCAATCAGCCCCAGCATTTT
CDR3 protein: CASSKIQDASRSNQPQHF

D gene: TRBD1
CDR3 length: 16
V gene: TRBV7-9
J gene: TRBJ1-5
clone size: .
CDR3 DNA: TGTGCCAGCAGCACCCCCGGGACAGGGGGGGATCAGCCCCAGCATTTT
CDR3 protein: CASSTPGTGGDQPQHF

D gene: .
CDR3 length: 15
V gene: TRBV5-1
J gene: TRBJ1-3
clone size: many
CDR3 DNA: TGCGCCAGCAGCTTGGGATCCGCCTCTGGAAACACCATATATTTT
CDR3 protein: CASSLGSASGNTIYF

D gene: .
CDR3 length: 11
V gene: TRBV12-3/TRBV12-4
J gene: TRBJ2-5
clone size: once
CDR3 DNA: TGTGCCAGCAGTTTCCCCGGGACACAGGACTTC
CDR3 protein: CASSFPGTQDF

D gene: .
CDR3 length: 14
V gene: TRBV19
J gene: TRBJ1-6
clone size: .
CDR3 DNA: TGTGCCAGTAGTATATCGGACAGTAATTCACCCCTCCACTTT
CDR3 protein: CASSISDSNSPLHF

D gene: .
CDR3 length: 13
V gene: TRBV10-1
J gene: TRBJ1-2
clone size: .
CDR3 DNA: TGCGCCAGCAGTCGTTCTCGGGACACCGGCTACACCTTC
CDR3 protein: CASSRSRDTGYTF

D gene: .
CDR3 length: 15
V gene: TRBV7-6
J gene: TRBJ2-7
clone size: .
CDR3 DNA: TGTGCCAGCAGCTTAGGTGCACAGGCCCACTACGAGCAGTACTTC
CDR3 protein: CASSLGAQAHYEQYF

D gene: .
CDR3 length: 14
V gene: TRBV2
J gene: TRBJ1-1
clone size: .
CDR3 DNA: TGTGCCAGCTCGTGGGGGCAGTCTGGCACTGAAGCTTTCTTT
CDR3 protein: CASSWGQSGTEAFF

D gene: TRBD1
CDR3 length: 14
V gene: TRBV6-5
J gene: TRBJ1-1
clone size: many
CDR3 DNA: TGTGCCAGCAGTGCGACAGGGCTAGGGACTGAAGCTTTCTTT
CDR3 protein: CASSATGLGTEAFF

D gene: .
CDR3 length: 11
V gene: TRBV29-1
J gene: TRBJ1-1
clone size: many
CDR3 DNA: TGCAGCGTTGTAGGGTCATCTGAAGCTTTCTTT
CDR3 protein: CSVVGSSEAFF

D gene: TRBD1
CDR3 length: 13
V gene: TRBV25-1
J gene: TRBJ1-4
clone size: once
CDR3 DNA: TGTGCCAGCCTACCGGGACAGGGTGAAAAACTGTTTTTT
CDR3 protein: CASLPGQGEKLFF

D gene: TRBD1
CDR3 length: 16
V gene: TRBV2
J gene: TRBJ2-5
clone size: .
CDR3 DNA: TGTGCCAGCAGTGACCACGGGGACAGAGGGGAAGAGACCCAGTACTTC
CDR3 protein: CASSDHGDRGEETQYF

D gene: .
CDR3 length: 11
V gene: TRBV7-9
J gene: TRBJ2-7
clone size: many
CDR3 DNA: TGTGCCAGCAGCTCCTATTACGAGCAGTACTTC
CDR3 protein: CASSSYYEQYF

D gene: .
CDR3 length: 13
V gene: TRBV19
J gene: TRBJ1-5
clone size: few
CDR3 DNA: TGTGCCAGTAGTATAGCCCCCAATCAGCCCCAGCATTTT
CDR3 protein: CASSIAPNQPQHF

D gene: .
CDR3 length: 14
V gene: TRBV28
J gene: TRBJ1-1
clone size: few
CDR3 DNA: TGTGCCAGCAGTCCCCCAGTTTCGGGAACTGAAGCTTTCTTT
CDR3 protein: CASSPPVSGTEAFF

D gene: TRBD1
CDR3 length: 16
V gene: TRBV7-9
J gene: TRBJ1-2
clone size: .
CDR3 DNA: TGTGCCAGCAGCTTAAAGCCGGGACAGGGATATGATGGCTACACCTTC
CDR3 protein: CASSLKPGQGYDGYTF

D gene: TRBD1
CDR3 length: 16
V gene: TRBV11-1
J gene: TRBJ1-4
clone size: .
CDR3 DNA: TGTGCCAGCAGCTTTGGGAGGCGACAGGGAATTGAAAAACTGTTTTTT
CDR3 protein: CASSFGRRQGIEKLFF

D gene: .
CDR3 length: 16
V gene: TRBV7-8
J gene: TRBJ2-5
clone size: many
CDR3 DNA: TGTGCCAGCGACCCCCTCTCCGGGACAAGCCAAGAGACCCAGTACTTC
CDR3 protein: CASDPLSGTSQETQYF

D gene: .
CDR3 length: 15
V gene: TRBV7-9
J gene: TRBJ2-5
clone size: .
CDR3 DNA: TGTGCCAGCAGCTTAGTTGGAGATGGCGCAGAGACCCAGTACTTC
CDR3 protein: CASSLVGDGAETQYF

D gene: .
CDR3 length: 13
V gene: TRBV29-1
J gene: TRBJ1-5
clone size: .
CDR3 DNA: TGCAGCGTCAGGTTTTCTAGCAATCAGCCCCAGCATTTT
CDR3 protein: CSVRFSSNQPQHF

D gene: .
CDR3 length: 15
V gene: TRBV5-1
J gene: TRBJ1-2
clone size: .
CDR3 DNA: TGCGCCAGCAGCTTGGGACAGGCAACTTACTATGGCTACACCTTC
CDR3 protein: CASSLGQATYYGYTF

D gene: TRBD1
CDR3 length: 11
V gene: TRBV20-1
J gene: TRBJ1-2
clone size: once
CDR3 DNA: TGCAGTGCTTACAGGGGGCTTGGCTACACCTTC
CDR3 protein: CSAYRGLGYTF

D gene: .
CDR3 length: 14
V gene: TRBV2
J gene: TRBJ1-1
clone size: many
CDR3 DNA: TGTGCCAGCAGGCCAGACAGGCTGAACACTGAAGCTTTCTTT
CDR3 protein: CASRPDRLNTEAFF

D gene: TRBD2
CDR3 length: 14
V gene: TRBV12-3/TRBV12-4
J gene: TRBJ2-5
clone size: few
CDR3 DNA: TGTGCCAGCAGTCAGGGACTAGCTCAAGAGACCCAGTACTTC
CDR3 protein: CASSQGLAQETQYF

D gene: .
CDR3 length: 15
V gene: TRBV7-2
J gene: TRBJ1-5
clone size: .
CDR3 DNA: TGTGCCAGCAGCTTGGCCTCCAGACCTGATCAGCCCCAGCATTTT
CDR3 protein: CASSLASRPDQPQHF

D gene: .
CDR3 length: 18
V gene: TRBV7-9
J gene: TRBJ1-1
clone size: few
CDR3 DNA: TGTGCCAGCAGCGTAGATCTTCTGGGAGTTGGGGCCGCCACTGAAGCTTTCTTT
CDR3 protein: CASSVDLLGVGAATEAFF

D gene: .
CDR3 length: 12
V gene: TRBV19
J gene: TRBJ2-7
clone size: .
CDR3 DNA: TGTGCCAGTAGTATAGCCCTTGGCGAGCAGTACTTC
CDR3 protein: CASSIALGEQYF

D gene: TRBD1
CDR3 length: 16
V gene: TRBV20-1
J gene: TRBJ1-2
clone size: .
CDR3 DNA: TGCAGTGCTAGAAGACAGGGGGCGCAAGGGTTCTATGGCTACACCTTC
CDR3 protein: CSARRQGAQGFYGYTF